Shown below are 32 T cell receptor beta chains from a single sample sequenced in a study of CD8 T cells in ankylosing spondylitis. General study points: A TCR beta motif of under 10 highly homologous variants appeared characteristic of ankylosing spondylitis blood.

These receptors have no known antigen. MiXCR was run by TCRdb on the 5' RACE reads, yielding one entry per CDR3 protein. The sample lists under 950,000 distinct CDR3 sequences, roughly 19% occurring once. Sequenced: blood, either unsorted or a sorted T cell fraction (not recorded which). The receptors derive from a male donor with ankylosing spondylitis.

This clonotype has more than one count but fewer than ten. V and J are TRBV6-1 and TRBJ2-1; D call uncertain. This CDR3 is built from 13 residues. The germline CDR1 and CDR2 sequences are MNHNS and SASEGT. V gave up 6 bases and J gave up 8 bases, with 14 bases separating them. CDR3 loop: CASRGIDWDEQFF. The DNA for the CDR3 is TGTGCCAGCAGGGGAATAGATTGGGATGAGCAGTTCTTC.

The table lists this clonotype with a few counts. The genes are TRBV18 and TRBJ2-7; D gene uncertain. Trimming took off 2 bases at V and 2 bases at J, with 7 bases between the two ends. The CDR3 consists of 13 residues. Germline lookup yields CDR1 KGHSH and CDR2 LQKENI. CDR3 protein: CASSPRRTYEQYF. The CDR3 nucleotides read TGTGCCAGCTCACCAAGACGGACCTACGAGCAGTACTTC.

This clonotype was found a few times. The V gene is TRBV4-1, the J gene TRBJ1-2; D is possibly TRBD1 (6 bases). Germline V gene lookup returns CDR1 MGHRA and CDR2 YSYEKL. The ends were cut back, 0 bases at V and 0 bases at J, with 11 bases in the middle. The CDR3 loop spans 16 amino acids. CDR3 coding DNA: TGCGCCAGCAGCCAAGATCGGGGGGCGGCTAACTATGGCTACACCTTC. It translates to CASSQDRGAANYGYTF.

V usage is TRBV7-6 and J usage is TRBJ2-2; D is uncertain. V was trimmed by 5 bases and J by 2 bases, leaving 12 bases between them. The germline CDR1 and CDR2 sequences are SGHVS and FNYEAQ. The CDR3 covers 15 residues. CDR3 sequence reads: CASSPILVNTGELFF. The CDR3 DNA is TGTGCCAGCAGCCCAATCCTCGTAAACACCGGGGAGCTGTTTTTT.

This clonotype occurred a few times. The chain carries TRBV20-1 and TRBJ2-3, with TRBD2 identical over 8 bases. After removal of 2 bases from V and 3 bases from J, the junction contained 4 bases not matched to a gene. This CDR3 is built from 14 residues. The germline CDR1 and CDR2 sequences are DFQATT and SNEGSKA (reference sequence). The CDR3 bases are TGCAGTGCTAGACGACTAGCGAATACAGATACGCAGTATTTT. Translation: CSARRLANTDTQYF.

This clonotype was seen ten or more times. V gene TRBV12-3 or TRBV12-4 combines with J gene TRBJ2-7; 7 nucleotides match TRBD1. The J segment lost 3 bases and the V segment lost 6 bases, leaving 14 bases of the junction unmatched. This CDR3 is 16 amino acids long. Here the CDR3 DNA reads TGTGCCAGCAGCCGTGGGCTATCAAGGGGGCTCTACGAGCAGTACTTC. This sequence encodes CASSRGLSRGLYEQYF.

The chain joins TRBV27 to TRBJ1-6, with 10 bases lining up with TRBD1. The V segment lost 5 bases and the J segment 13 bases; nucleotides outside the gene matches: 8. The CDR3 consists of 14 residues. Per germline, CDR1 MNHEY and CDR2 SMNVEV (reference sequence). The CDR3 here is CASSPGTGAFPLHF. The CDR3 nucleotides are TGTGCCAGCAGTCCTGGGACAGGGGCTTTCCCCCTCCACTTT.

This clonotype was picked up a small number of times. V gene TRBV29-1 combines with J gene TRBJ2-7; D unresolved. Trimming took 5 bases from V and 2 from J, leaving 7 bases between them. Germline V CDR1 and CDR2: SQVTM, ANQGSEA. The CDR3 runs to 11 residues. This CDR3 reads CSVSGTYEQYF. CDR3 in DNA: TGCAGCGTTTCAGGAACCTACGAGCAGTACTTC.

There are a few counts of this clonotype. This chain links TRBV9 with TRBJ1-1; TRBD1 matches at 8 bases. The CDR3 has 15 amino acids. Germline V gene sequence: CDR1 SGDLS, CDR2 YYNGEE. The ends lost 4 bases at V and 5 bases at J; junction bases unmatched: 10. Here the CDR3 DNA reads TGTGCCAGCAGCCCCTCGGGACAGGATCGGACTGAAGCTTTCTTT. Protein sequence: CASSPSGQDRTEAFF.

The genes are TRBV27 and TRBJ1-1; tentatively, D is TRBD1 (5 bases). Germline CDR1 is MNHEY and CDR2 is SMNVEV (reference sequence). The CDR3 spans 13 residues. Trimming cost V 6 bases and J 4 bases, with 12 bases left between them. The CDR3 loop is CASRGRGGTEAFF. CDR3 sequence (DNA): TGTGCCAGCAGGGGGCGGGGGGGCACTGAAGCTTTCTTT.

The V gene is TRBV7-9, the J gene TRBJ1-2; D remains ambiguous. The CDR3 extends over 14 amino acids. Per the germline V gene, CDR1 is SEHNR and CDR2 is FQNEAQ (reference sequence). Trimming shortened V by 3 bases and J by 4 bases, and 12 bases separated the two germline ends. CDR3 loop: CASSFPVDGYGYTF. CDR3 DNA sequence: TGTGCCAGCAGCTTCCCGGTGGACGGCTATGGCTACACCTTC.

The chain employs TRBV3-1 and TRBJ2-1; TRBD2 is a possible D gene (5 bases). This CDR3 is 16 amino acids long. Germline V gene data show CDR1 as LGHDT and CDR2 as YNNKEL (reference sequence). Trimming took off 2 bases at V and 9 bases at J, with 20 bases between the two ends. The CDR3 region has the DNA TGTGCCAGCAGCCAACTAGCCCCGAGGCGGGCTCCTGAGCAGTTCTTC. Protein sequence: CASSQLAPRRAPEQFF.

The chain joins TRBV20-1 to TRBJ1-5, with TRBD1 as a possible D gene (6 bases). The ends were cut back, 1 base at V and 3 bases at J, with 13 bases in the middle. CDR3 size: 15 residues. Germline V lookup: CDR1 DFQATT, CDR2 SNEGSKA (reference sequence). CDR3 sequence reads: CSARVTGQTNQPQHF. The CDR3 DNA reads TGCAGTGCTAGAGTCACGGGACAAACCAATCAGCCCCAGCATTTT.

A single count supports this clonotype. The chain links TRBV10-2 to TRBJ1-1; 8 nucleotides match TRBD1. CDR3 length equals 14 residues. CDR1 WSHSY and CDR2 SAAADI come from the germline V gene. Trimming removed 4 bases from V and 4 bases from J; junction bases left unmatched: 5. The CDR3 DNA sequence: TGCGCCAGCAGTGCAGGGGGCTGGGTCACTGAAGCTTTCTTT. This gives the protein CASSAGGWVTEAFF.

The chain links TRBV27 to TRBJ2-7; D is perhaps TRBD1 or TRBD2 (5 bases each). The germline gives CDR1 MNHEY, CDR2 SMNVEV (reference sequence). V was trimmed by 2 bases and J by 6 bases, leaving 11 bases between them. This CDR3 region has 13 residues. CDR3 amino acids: CASSLRLGVEQYF. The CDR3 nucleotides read TGTGCCAGCAGTTTACGCCTGGGGGTCGAGCAGTACTTC.

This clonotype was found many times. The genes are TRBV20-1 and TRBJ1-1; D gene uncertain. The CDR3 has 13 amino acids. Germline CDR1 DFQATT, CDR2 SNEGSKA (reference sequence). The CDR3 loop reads CSLKTAGYPEAFF. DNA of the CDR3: TGCAGCCTCAAAACGGCGGGGTACCCTGAAGCTTTCTTT.

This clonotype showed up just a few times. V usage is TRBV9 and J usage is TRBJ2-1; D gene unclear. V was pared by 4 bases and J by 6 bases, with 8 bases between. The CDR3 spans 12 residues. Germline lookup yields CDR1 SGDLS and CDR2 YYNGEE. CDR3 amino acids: CASSKAGNEQFF. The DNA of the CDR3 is TGTGCCAGCAGCAAAGCAGGCAATGAGCAGTTCTTC. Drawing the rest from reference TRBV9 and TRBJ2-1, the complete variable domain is DSGVTQTPKHLITATGQRVTLRCSPRSGDLSVYWYQQSLDQGLQFLIQYYNGEERAKGNILERFSAQQFPDLHSELNLSSLELGDSALYFCASSKAGNEQFFGPGTRLTVL.

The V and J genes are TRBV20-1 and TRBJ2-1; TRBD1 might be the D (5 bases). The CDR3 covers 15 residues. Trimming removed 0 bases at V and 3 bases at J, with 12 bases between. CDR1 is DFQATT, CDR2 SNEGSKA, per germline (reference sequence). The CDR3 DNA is TGCAGTGCTAGAGAGGGTCAGGGTTTCTACAATGAGCAGTTCTTC. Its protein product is CSAREGQGFYNEQFF.

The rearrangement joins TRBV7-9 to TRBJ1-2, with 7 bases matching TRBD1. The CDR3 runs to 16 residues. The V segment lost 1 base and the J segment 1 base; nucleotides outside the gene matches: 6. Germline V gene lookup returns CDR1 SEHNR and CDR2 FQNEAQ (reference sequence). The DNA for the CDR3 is TGTGCCAGCAGCTTAGTGGGAACAGGGGATAACTATGGCTACACCTTC. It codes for CASSLVGTGDNYGYTF.

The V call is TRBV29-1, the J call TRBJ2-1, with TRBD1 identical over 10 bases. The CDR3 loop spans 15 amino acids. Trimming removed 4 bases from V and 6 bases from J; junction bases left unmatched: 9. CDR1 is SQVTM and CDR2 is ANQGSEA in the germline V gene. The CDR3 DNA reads TGCAGCGTTGGCTTGACAGGGGGCGCGGGCAATGAGCAGTTCTTC. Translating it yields CSVGLTGGAGNEQFF.

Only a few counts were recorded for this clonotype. The CDR3 region has the DNA TGTGCCAGCAGTGAATTTGGGACTAGCCCCTACAATGAGCAGTTCTTC. Protein sequence: CASSEFGTSPYNEQFF. The chain employs TRBV25-1 and TRBJ2-1; 9 nucleotides match TRBD2. Germline CDR1 and CDR2: MGHDK and SYGVNS. The CDR3 length is 16 residues. Germline trimming cut 1 base from V and 2 bases from J; bases unmatched to any gene: 3.

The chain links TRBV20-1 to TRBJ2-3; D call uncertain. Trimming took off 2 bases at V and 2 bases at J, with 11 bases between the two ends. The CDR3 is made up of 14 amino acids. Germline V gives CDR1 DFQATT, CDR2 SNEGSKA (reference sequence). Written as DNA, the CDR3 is TGCAGTGCTAGATACGGCGGAAACACAGATACGCAGTATTTT. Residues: CSARYGGNTDTQYF.

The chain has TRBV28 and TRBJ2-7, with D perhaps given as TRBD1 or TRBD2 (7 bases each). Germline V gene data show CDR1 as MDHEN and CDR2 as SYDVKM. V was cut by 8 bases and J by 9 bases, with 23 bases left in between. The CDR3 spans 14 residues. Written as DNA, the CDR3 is TGTGCCAGCTCGACAGGGCTGGGAGGGAGCGGGCAGTACTTC. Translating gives CASSTGLGGSGQYF.

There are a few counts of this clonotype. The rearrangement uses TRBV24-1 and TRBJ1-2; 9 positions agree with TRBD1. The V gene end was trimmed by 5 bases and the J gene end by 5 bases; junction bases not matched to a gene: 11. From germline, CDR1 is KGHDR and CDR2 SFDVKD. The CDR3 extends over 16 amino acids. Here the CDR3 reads CATSAGDNRGLYGYTF. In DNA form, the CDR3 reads TGTGCCACCAGTGCGGGGGACAACAGGGGGCTTTATGGCTACACCTTC.

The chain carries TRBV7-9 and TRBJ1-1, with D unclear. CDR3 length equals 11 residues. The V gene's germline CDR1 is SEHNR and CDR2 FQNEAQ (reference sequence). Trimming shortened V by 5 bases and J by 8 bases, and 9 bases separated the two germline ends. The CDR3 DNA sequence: TGTGCCAGCAGCAAAGCCAGGGAAGCTTTCTTT. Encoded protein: CASSKAREAFF.

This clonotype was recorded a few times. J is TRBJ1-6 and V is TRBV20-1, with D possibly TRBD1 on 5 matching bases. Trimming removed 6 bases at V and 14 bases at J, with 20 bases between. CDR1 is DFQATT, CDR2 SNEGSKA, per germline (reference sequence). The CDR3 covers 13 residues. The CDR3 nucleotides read TGCAGTGCCCTAAGCGGGGGGATAATCGCCCTCCACTTT. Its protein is CSALSGGIIALHF.

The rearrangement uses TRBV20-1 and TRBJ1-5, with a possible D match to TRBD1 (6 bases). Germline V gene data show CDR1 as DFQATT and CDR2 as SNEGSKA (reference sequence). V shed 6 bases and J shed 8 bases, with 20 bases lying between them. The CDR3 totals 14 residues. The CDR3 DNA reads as TGCAGTGCCCAGAGGGGGGACACAAAGGAGCCCCAGCATTTT. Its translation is CSAQRGDTKEPQHF.

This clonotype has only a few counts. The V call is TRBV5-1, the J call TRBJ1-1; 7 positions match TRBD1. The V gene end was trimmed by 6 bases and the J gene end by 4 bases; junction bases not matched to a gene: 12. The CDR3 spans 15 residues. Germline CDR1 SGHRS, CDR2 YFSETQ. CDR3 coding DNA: TGCGCCAGCACCGTCCAGGGGGGCCGTTTCACTGAAGCTTTCTTT. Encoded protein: CASTVQGGRFTEAFF.

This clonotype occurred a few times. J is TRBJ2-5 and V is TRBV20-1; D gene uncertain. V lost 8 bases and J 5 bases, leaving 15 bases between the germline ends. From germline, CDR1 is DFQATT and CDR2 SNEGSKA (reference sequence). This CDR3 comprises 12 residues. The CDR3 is CSTAGSAETQYF. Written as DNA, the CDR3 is TGCAGTACAGCCGGTTCGGCCGAGACCCAGTACTTC.

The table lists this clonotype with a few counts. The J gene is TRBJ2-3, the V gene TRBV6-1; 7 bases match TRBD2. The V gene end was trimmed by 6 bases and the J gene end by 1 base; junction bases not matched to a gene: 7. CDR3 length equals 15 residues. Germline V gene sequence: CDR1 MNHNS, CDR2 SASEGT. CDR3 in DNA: TGTGCCAGCAGCTTTCTAGCGGAGGGCACAGATACGCAGTATTTT. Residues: CASSFLAEGTDTQYF.

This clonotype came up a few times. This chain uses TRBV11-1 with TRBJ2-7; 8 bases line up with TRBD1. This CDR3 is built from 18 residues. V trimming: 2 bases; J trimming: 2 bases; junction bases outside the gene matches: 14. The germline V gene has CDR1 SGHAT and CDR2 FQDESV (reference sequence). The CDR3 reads CASSLTALGQGIPYEQYF. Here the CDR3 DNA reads TGTGCCAGCAGCTTAACGGCTTTAGGACAGGGAATACCCTACGAGCAGTACTTC.

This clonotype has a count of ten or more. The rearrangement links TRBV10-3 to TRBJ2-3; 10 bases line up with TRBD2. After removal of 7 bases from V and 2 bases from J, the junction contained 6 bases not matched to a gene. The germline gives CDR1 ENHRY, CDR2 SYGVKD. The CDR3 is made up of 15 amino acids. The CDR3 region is CAINGGTSDTDTQYF. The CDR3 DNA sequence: TGTGCCATCAATGGAGGGACTAGCGACACAGATACGCAGTATTTT.